This section outlines one TCR beta chain sequence together with its context. The antigen is unknown. Compared with germline, one end of the junction differs, possibly owing to a read error. This sample was taken from a study of Graves' ophthalmopathy and Graves' hyperthyroidism. General study results and limits: In predicting ophthalmopathy progression, the model reached 70% to 71% sensitivity and 72.22% specificity.

TCR beta CDR3 amplification used RNA transcripts. An opening RT-PCR round employed HTBI primers and preceded a second-round multiplex PCR. One entry per CDR3 protein results from TCRdb running MiXCR on the multiplex PCR reads. The data hold a few hundred thousand distinct CDR3 sequences, with roughly 17% observed a single time. Sequencing used peripheral blood. This sequence was found in an adult woman with stable Graves' hyperthyroidism.

The CDR3 reads CASSSGQANTGVLCF. The DNA of the CDR3 is TGTGCCAGCAGTTCTGGGCAGGCGAACACCGGGGTGCTGTGTTTT. This chain joins TRBV28 and TRBJ2-2; D may be TRBD2 (5 bases). This CDR3 spans 15 amino acids. Germline V CDR1 and CDR2: MDHEN, SYDVKM.